This TCR beta chain was profiled in a study of blood T cell repertoires in COVID-19 (dated by TCRdb to the early 2020s). Background on the whole study: The collaborator samples originated in the United States, Italy and Spain and spanned the acute and convalescent phases of COVID-19. The prospective study material was composed of cDNA or gDNA derived from T cells, B-cell-depleted T cells, or PBMCs. The dataset comprised deeply sampled blood TCRbeta repertoires from subjects exposed to, actively infected with, or recovered from COVID-19. The repertoires were made available in a free public database intended to serve as a resource for research on the immune response to SARS-CoV-2. Samples were obtained from the ongoing ImmuneRACE study (first 160 participants) and from about 1,300 subjects provided by 6 global collaborators. A de-identified subject ID, COVID-19 status, age in years and sex were almost always included in the sample metadata. Where available, HLA class I and class II types were obtained from metadata supplied by the sample provider rather than from assay-based typing. The investigation overall reported the following: The quantity of clinical and demographic metadata differed by source and by participant and was supplied without curation.

A remark on this clone: Its antigen remains undetermined. The input lacks base qualities; no much larger clone sits a single base away.

From a lookup of the germline V gene, CDR1 and CDR2 are SGHTA and FQGNSA. Clipping removes 5 bases from V and 7 bases from J, with 12 as the unmatched junction base count. The CDR3 spans 17 residues, from the cysteine through the phenylalanine. Kept here is only the CDR3 DNA, which spans 51 bases and is read in frame from base 1. The collaborating institutions used their own protocols to collect whole blood in K2EDTA tubes. For TCRbeta analysis, collaborators shipped samples in one of three forms: frozen whole blood, isolated PBMCs, or DNA extracted from either of those sample types. TCRbeta CDR3 regions were amplified from genomic DNA by means of the immunoSEQ Assay, a bias-controlled multiplex PCR. Regarding the original processing steps: Nucleated cell counts per sample were estimated from amplification of reference gene primers within the assay. To quantify the absolute abundance of each unique TCRbeta CDR3 rearrangement, sequence reads were collapsed and filtered. For each sample, productive Simpson clonality was calculated as the square root of Simpson's diversity index across productive rearrangements. The immuneACCESS repertoire file appears here via TCRdb, limited to in-frame rearrangements. These files lack a portion of the clones; in checked studies, under half of the deficit traces to unresolved V genes, and the cause of the others is not known. The V and J calls and clone size are taken from that table; D and trimming were inferred from the DNA. This sample comprises about 120,000 clones, roughly 82% of them detected only once. The ten largest clones take up approximately 8.1% of the sample.

The source material was peripheral blood. The receptor comes from a woman between 40 and 55 years old with acute or convalescent COVID-19. Here the chain combines TRBV7-2 and TRBJ2-2; the central 11 bases match TRBD2. In nucleotides, the sequence is TGTGCCAGCAGCCCCCAGTTAGCGGGGGGGCTGGTCGGGGAGCTGTTTTTT. Its product reads: CASSPQLAGGLVGELFF.